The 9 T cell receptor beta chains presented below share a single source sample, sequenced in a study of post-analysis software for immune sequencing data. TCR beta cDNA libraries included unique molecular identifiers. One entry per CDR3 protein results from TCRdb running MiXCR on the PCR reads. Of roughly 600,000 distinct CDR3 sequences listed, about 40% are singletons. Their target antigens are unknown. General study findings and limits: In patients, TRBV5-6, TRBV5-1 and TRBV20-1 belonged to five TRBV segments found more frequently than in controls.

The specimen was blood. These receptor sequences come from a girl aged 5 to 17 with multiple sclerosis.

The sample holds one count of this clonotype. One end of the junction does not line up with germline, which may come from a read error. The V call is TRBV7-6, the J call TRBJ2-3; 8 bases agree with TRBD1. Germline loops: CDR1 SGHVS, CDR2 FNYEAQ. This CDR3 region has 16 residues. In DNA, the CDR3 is TGCGCCAGCAGCGCCGTCCAGGGGGCTAAGGGAGATACGCAGTATTTT. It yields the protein CASSAVQGAKGDTQYF.

The CDR3 protein is CASSLTRLAGNEQFF. The CDR3 nucleotides are TGCGCCAGCAGCCTTACCAGACTAGCTGGCAATGAGCAGTTCTTC. The chain joins TRBV5-1 to TRBJ2-1; 7 bases are a match to TRBD2. This CDR3 spans 15 amino acids. V shed 4 bases, J shed 6 bases, and the junction held 10 bases outside the gene matches. Germline lookup yields CDR1 SGHRS and CDR2 YFSETQ.

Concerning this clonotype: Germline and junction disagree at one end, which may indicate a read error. The CDR3 is CASSLGGLAGASEQFF. The CDR3 nucleotides read TGTGCTAGCAGCCTCGGGGGACTAGCGGGAGCTAGTGAGCAGTTCTTC. This rearrangement joins TRBV7-7 to TRBJ2-1, with 14 bases matching TRBD2. The CDR3 runs 16 residues. Germline lookup yields CDR1 SSHAT and CDR2 FNYEAQ (reference sequence).

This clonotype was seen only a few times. DNA for the CDR3: TGCAGTGCTCAAGGGACTAGCGGATACAATGAGCAGTTCTTC. It yields the protein CSAQGTSGYNEQFF. This chain connects TRBV20-1 to TRBJ2-1, with 11 bases matching TRBD2. Germline CDR1 reads DFQATT; CDR2 reads SNEGSKA (reference sequence). The CDR3 runs to 14 residues. The trim removed 5 bases at V and 4 bases at J, leaving 4 bases unmatched.

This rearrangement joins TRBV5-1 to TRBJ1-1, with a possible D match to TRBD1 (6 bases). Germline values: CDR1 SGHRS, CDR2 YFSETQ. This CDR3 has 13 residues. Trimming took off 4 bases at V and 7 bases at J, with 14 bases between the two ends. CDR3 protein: CASSARQANEAFF. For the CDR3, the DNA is TGCGCCAGCAGCGCCCGACAGGCAAATGAAGCTTTCTTT.

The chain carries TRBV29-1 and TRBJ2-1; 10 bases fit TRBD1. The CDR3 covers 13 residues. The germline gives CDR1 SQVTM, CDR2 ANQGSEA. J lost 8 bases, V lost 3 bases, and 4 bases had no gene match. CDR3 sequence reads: CSVEGQGMDEQFF. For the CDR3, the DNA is TGCAGCGTTGAGGGACAGGGGATGGATGAGCAGTTCTTC.

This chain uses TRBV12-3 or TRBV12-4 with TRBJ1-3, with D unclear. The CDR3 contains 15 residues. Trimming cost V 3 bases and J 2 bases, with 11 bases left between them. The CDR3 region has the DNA TGTGCCAGCAGTTTCTCCGTTTTTCCTGGAAACACCATATATTTT. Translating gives CASSFSVFPGNTIYF.

The CDR3 DNA sequence: TGTGCCAGCAGTTACCCAGCTCCTGGGGCCAACGTCCTGACTTTC. As protein: CASSYPAPGANVLTF. The chain combines TRBV6-2 or TRBV6-3 with TRBJ2-6; no clear D. The germline V and J ends were trimmed by 2 bases and 2 bases, with 7 bases remaining between them. Germline assignment: CDR1 MNHEY and CDR2 SVGEGT. The CDR3 length is 15 residues.

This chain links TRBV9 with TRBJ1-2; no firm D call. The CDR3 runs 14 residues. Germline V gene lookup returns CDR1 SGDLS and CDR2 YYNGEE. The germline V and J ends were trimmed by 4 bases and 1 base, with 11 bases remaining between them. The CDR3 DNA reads TGTGCCAGCAGCCCCAGAGGCATTAACTATGGCTACACCTTC. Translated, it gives CASSPRGINYGYTF.